This section outlines one T cell receptor beta chain sequence together with its context. The sample belongs to a study of blood T cell repertoires in COVID-19. Study information: Researchers got acute and convalescent COVID-19 samples from the United States, Italy and Spain. T cells, B-cell-depleted T cells, or PBMCs provided the cDNA or gDNA that served as material.

The CDR3 consists of 12 residues. V was trimmed by 5 bases and J by 4 bases, leaving 9 bases between them. Germline-derived CDR1 and CDR2 are SEHNR and FQNEAQ (reference sequence). Source study methods: Using reference gene primer amplification, nucleated cell counts were estimated. Libraries were prepared by immunoSEQ multiplex PCR; TCRdb keeps only in-frame clonotypes and omits some of them. That table furnishes V, J and clone size, whereas the DNA furnished D and trimming. This table holds fewer than 120,000 clones, approximately 90% found once. The V gene is TRBV7-9, the J gene TRBJ2-7; maybe TRBD2 (5 bases). What was sequenced was peripheral blood. This clonotype was obtained from a woman in her 50s with acute or convalescent COVID-19. CDR3 nucleotide sequence: TGTGCCAGCAGCCCCTCGGGGTACGAGCAGTACTTC. Translation gives CASSPSGYEQYF.